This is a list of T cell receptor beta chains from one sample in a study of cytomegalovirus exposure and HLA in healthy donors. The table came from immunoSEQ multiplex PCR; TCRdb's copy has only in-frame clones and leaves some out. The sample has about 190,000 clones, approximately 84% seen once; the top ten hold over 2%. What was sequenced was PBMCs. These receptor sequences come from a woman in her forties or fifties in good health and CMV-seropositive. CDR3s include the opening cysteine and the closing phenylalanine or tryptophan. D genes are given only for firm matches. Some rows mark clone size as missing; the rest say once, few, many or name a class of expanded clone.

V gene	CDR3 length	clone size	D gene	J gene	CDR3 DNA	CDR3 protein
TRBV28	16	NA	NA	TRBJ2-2	TGTGCCAGCAGTTTGGGTCATGAGGCAATGGCCGGGGAGCTGTTTTTT	CASSLGHEAMAGELFF
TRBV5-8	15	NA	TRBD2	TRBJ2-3	TGTGCCAGCAGTCCCGGGACTAGCGTCACAGATACGCAGTATTTT	CASSPGTSVTDTQYF
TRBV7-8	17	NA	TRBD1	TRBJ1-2	TGTGCCAGCAGACCATCGGGAACAGGGGGTCCTGGCTATGGCTACACCTTC	CASRPSGTGGPGYGYTF
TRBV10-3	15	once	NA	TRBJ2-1	TGTGCCATCAGTGCCTCCCCCACAGGGTACAATGAGCAGTTCTTC	CAISASPTGYNEQFF
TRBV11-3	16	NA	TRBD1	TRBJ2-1	TGTGCCAGCAGCTTAGAAGGGACAGGATATTCTAATGAGCAGTTCTTC	CASSLEGTGYSNEQFF
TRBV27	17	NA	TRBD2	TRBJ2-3	TGTGCCAGCAGTCCAGCCGTGGCTAGCGGGGGCACAGATACGCAGTATTTT	CASSPAVASGGTDTQYF
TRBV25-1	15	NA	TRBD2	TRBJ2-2	TGTGCCAGCGCCCTAGCGGGCTTGAACACCGGGGAGCTGTTTTTT	CASALAGLNTGELFF
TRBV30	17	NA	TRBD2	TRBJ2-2	TGTGCCTGGAGTGGACTAGCAGAGATCGCGAACACCGGGGAGCTGTTTTTT	CAWSGLAEIANTGELFF
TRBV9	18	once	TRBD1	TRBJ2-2	TGTGCCAGCAGCGGCAACCGGACAGGGGGCGCCCACACCGGGGAGCTGTTTTTT	CASSGNRTGGAHTGELFF
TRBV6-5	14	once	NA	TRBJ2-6	TGTGCCAGCAGTTACTCCTATCGGGCCAACGTCCTGACTTTC	CASSYSYRANVLTF
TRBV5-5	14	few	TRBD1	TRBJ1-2	TGTGCCAGCAGCCGAAGGACAGGAGACTATGGCTACACCTTC	CASSRRTGDYGYTF
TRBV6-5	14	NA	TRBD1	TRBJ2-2	TGTGCCAGCAGTCAGGACAGGGAGACCGGGGAGCTGTTTTTT	CASSQDRETGELFF
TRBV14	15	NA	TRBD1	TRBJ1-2	TGTGCCAGCAGCCAAGACCCGGGACAGGGCTATGGCTACACCTTC	CASSQDPGQGYGYTF
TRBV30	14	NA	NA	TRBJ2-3	TGTGCCTGGCAACCGGGACTCCCACCCCATACGCAGTATTTT	CAWQPGLPPHTQYF
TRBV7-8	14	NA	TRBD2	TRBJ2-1	TGTGCCAGCAGCAAGGGACTAGTCCTTAATGAGCAGTTCTTC	CASSKGLVLNEQFF
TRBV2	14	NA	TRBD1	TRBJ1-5	TGTGCCAGCAGTGTCTGGACAGGGAACCAGCCCCAGCATTTT	CASSVWTGNQPQHF
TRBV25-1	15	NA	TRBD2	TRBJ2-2	TGTGCCAGCATGGGGACTAGCGGAAACACCGGGGAGCTGTTTTTT	CASMGTSGNTGELFF
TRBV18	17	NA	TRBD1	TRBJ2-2	TGTGCCAGCTCACCACCTACAGGGGATTTGAACACCGGGGAGCTGTTTTTT	CASSPPTGDLNTGELFF
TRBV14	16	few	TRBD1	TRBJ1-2	TGTGCCAGCAGCGGCCCAGGGGGCGCGGGTTTATTTGGCTACACCTTC	CASSGPGGAGLFGYTF
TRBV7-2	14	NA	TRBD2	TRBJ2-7	TGTGCCAGCAGTTTAAGCGGGGGTTCCTACGAGCAGTACTTC	CASSLSGGSYEQYF
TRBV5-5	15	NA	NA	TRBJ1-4	TGTGCCAGCAGCTTATTTGGGGCAGATAATGAAAAACTGTTTTTT	CASSLFGADNEKLFF
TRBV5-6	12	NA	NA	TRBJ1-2	TGTGCCAGCAGCTTGGGGGGCCGGGGCTACACCTTC	CASSLGGRGYTF
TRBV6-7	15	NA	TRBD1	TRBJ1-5	TGTGCCAGCAGTTACCAAACAGGGGAAAATCAGCCCCAGCATTTT	CASSYQTGENQPQHF
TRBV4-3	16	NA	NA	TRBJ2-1	TGCGCCAGCAGCAACGCAGGGGTCGGTAACTACAATGAGCAGTTCTTC	CASSNAGVGNYNEQFF
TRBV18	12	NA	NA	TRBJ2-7	TGTGCCAGCTCACCCCGCAGGGACGAGCAGTACTTC	CASSPRRDEQYF
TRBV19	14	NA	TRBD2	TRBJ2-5	TGTGCCAGTAGTTCCGGAGCCAGCGGGGACGCCCAGTACTTC	CASSSGASGDAQYF
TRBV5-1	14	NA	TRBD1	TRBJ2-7	TGCGCCAGCAGCCTGGACAGGGGCTCCTACGAGCAGTACTTC	CASSLDRGSYEQYF
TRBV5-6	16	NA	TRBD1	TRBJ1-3	TGTGCCAGCAGCCCACTTGGGACAGCCTCTGGAAACACCATATATTTT	CASSPLGTASGNTIYF
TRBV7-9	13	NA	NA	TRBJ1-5	TGTGCCAGCAGCGCCGGTGGTAATCAGCCCCAGCATTTT	CASSAGGNQPQHF
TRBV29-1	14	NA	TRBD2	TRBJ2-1	TGCAGCGCCGCGCTGGCTAGCGGGGGTGATGAGCAGTTCTTC	CSAALASGGDEQFF
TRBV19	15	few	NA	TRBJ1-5	TGTGCCAGTAGTACGTCAACAGGGCACAATCAGCCCCAGCATTTT	CASSTSTGHNQPQHF
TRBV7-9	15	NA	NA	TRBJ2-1	TGTGCCAGCAGCTTATCGCGGGGAGGTTCCAATGAGCAGTTCTTC	CASSLSRGGSNEQFF
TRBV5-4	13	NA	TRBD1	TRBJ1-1	TGTGCCGGGACGGGACAGTCGAACACTGAAGCTTTCTTT	CAGTGQSNTEAFF
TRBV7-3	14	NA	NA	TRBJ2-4	TGTGCCAGCAGCATAACAGGGACTGGTAACATTCAGTACTTC	CASSITGTGNIQYF
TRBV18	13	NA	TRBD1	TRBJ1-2	TGTGCCAGCTCACCGGACAGGGGCCGGGGCTACACCTTC	CASSPDRGRGYTF
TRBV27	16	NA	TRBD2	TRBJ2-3	TGTGCCAGCAGTATGGGAGGCGGGAGATCCACAGATACGCAGTATTTT	CASSMGGGRSTDTQYF
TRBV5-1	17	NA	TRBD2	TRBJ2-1	TGCGCCAGCAGCTTACTAGCGGGGGGCCCCTCCTACAATGAGCAGTTCTTC	CASSLLAGGPSYNEQFF
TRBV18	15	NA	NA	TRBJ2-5	TGTGCCAGCTCACACGAGACAGGCGTCCAAGAGACCCAGTACTTC	CASSHETGVQETQYF
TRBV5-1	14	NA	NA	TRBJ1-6	TGCGCCAGCAGCTTGAGTAGTTACGGTTCCCCCCTCCACTTT	CASSLSSYGSPLHF
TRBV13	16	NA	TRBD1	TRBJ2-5	TGTGCCAGCAGCGCCCCGGGACAGCCGTACCAAGAGACCCAGTACTTC	CASSAPGQPYQETQYF
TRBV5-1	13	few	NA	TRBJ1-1	TGCGCCAGCAGCTTGGGGGCGAACACTGAAGCTTTCTTT	CASSLGANTEAFF
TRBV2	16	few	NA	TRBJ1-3	TGTGCCAGCAGTTTGAATGTCCCCAGCTCTGGAAACACCATATATTTT	CASSLNVPSSGNTIYF